The 2 T cell receptor beta chains below were found in one sample sequenced in a study of shared clonotypes between healthy human individuals. TCRdb's copy holds only in-frame clones and misses some; the assay was immunoSEQ multiplex PCR. Here the sample spans about 530,000 clones, 96% being singletons. The sample consisted of naive CD4+ T cells sorted from blood. Subset noted: CD45RA+ positively selected. The source of these receptors is a woman aged 30 to 39 in good health.

This clone was recorded a few times. Other DNA variants within this sample encode the same CDR3. The chain is built from TRBV18 and TRBJ1-5; possible D gene TRBD1, 5 bases. Trimming pared 2 bases from V and 2 bases from J, leaving 7 bases between. The CDR3 length is 14 residues. Germline lookup yields CDR1 KGHSH and CDR2 LQKENI. The CDR3 loop reads CASSPETGNQPQHF. In DNA form, the CDR3 reads TGTGCCAGCTCACCAGAGACAGGCAATCAGCCCCAGCATTTT.

This chain links TRBV28 with TRBJ1-2; TRBD1 matches 7 bases. CDR3 size: 15 residues. The V gene's germline CDR1 is MDHEN and CDR2 SYDVKM. With 4 bases clipped from V and 4 bases from J, the junction kept 9 bases outside the gene matches. CDR3 sequence: CASSYRDRELYGYTF. The CDR3 DNA is TGTGCCAGCAGTTACCGGGACAGAGAACTCTATGGCTACACCTTC.